This TCR beta chain emerged from a study of CD8 T cells in Susac syndrome. Concerning this clonotype: Its antigen is not identified.

Random hexamers were used to reverse transcribe an amount of about 0.45 to 1 ug RNA. Across 54 Vbeta and 13 Jbeta, immunoSEQ multiplex PCR amplified TCR beta CDR3. MiXCR, applied by TCRdb to the immunoSEQ multiplex PCR reads, yields one record per CDR3 protein. This table has about 180,000 distinct CDR3 sequences, 90% to 95% appearing once. CD8+ and CD4+ T cells were negatively isolated; TEMRA cells were FACS-enriched. Study-wide findings and caveats: A relatively small number of individuals underwent TCR sequencing and HLA analysis.

The ends were cut back, 0 bases at V and 7 bases at J, with 22 bases in the middle. Per germline, CDR1 LGHNT and CDR2 FRNRAP. This CDR3 has 18 amino acids. Sequencing was performed on CD8+ T cells from PBMCs. The chain has TRBV12-5 and TRBJ2-1, with D perhaps TRBD1 or TRBD2 (5 bases each). The clonotype comes from a human donor with multiple sclerosis. The CDR3 DNA sequence: TGTGCTAGTGGTTTGGTAAGACGTCCCGGGACGGAACGAAATGAGCAGTTCTTC. Translated, it gives CASGLVRRPGTERNEQFF. Complete variable domain (other parts from reference TRBV12-5 and TRBJ2-1): DARVTQTPRHKVTEMGQEVTMRCQPILGHNTVFWYRQTMMQGLELLAYFRNRAPLDDSGMPKDRFSAEMPDATLATLKIQPSEPRDSAVYFCASGLVRRPGTERNEQFFGPGTRLTVL.